Shown below are 18 T cell receptor beta chains from a single sample sequenced in a study of blood T cells in healthy people across ages. Combining a sample-barcoded 5' primer with a J-beta primer mix, a second PCR ran for roughly 7 to 12 cycles. TCRdb re-called the 5' RACE reads through MiXCR, storing one row per CDR3 protein. This table holds some 1.7 million distinct CDR3 sequences, approximately 30% found once. Sequencing was carried out using blood. The receptor source for this set is a woman aged 30 to 39 in good health.

This clonotype appeared many times. The chain links TRBV6-5 to TRBJ1-2; D gene ambiguous. The CDR3 extends over 14 amino acids. V gave up 4 bases and J gave up 4 bases, with 13 bases separating them. Per the germline V gene, CDR1 is MNHEY and CDR2 is SVGAGI. CDR3 amino acids: CASSLTSPPYGYTF. The CDR3 DNA follows: TGTGCCAGCAGTTTGACAAGTCCGCCCTATGGCTACACCTTC.

As concerns this clonotype: Germline and junction disagree at one end, which may indicate a read error. The chain has TRBV7-9 and TRBJ2-3, with 11 bases identical to TRBD2. Per germline, CDR1 SEHNR and CDR2 FQNEAQ (reference sequence). This CDR3 is 15 amino acids long. CDR3 in amino acids: CASSPLSGRADTRYF. In DNA form, the CDR3 reads TGTGCCAGCAGCCCGCTTAGCGGGAGGGCTGATACGCGGTATTTT.

Concerning this clonotype itself: An end of the junction does not agree with germline; a read error may underlie this. The V gene is TRBV12-5, the J gene TRBJ2-7; TRBD1 agrees at 7 bases. Germline CDR1 reads LGHNT; CDR2 reads FRNRAP. This CDR3 has 13 amino acids. CDR3 nucleotides: TGTGCTAATGGTCTAGACAGGGATTACGAGCAGTACTTC. This translates into CANGLDRDYEQYF.

Only a few counts were recorded for this clonotype. V and J are TRBV10-3 and TRBJ2-5; D may be TRBD1 (5 bases). The length of the CDR3 is 13 residues. Trimming removed 3 bases at V and 7 bases at J, with 12 bases between. Germline-derived CDR1 and CDR2 are ENHRY and SYGVKD. The CDR3 DNA reads TGTGCCATCAGTGAAGCAGGGCTCGGGACCCAGTACTTC. The encoded protein is CAISEAGLGTQYF.

The chain employs TRBV7-2 and TRBJ2-2; no reliable D call. V lost 5 bases, J lost 5 bases, and 15 bases lay in between. Per germline, CDR1 SGHTA and CDR2 FQGNSA. This CDR3 is built from 15 residues. This CDR3 reads CASSRGTPRTGELFF. CDR3 DNA: TGTGCCAGCAGCCGCGGAACCCCTAGGACCGGGGAGCTGTTTTTT. The full variable domain, in which reference TRBV7-2 and TRBJ2-2 provide the parts outside the CDR3, is GAGVSQSPSNKVTEKGKDVELRCDPISGHTALYWYRQSLGQGLEFLIYFQGNSAPDKSGLPSDRFSAERTGGSVSTLTIQRTQQEDSAVYLCASSRGTPRTGELFFGEGSRLTVL.

This clonotype was detected a few times. V usage is TRBV7-9 and J usage is TRBJ2-3, with D perhaps matching TRBD2 (5 bases). Germline V gives CDR1 SEHNR, CDR2 FQNEAQ (reference sequence). The CDR3 covers 12 residues. Trimming removed 5 bases from V and 8 bases from J, with 11 bases in between. The DNA of the CDR3 is TGTGCCAGCAGCCCAGCGGTGGGTACGCAGTATTTT. Translating it yields CASSPAVGTQYF.

This clonotype was seen a handful of times. The gene calls are TRBV7-2 and TRBJ2-1; 14 nucleotides agree with TRBD2. V was pared by 1 base and J by 8 bases, with 7 bases of the junction left unmatched. Germline CDR1 and CDR2: SGHTA and FQGNSA. CDR3 size: 17 residues. CDR3 coding DNA: TGTGCCAGCAGCTTAGTTCCGGGACTAGCGGGAGACGATGAGCAGTTCTTC. It encodes CASSLVPGLAGDDEQFF.

This clonotype was observed a handful of times. The J gene is TRBJ1-4, the V gene TRBV3-1; TRBD1 matches 12 bases. V lost 5 bases to trimming and J lost 8 bases; unmatched junction nucleotides: 6. The CDR3 is made up of 15 amino acids. The germline V gene encodes CDR1 LGHDT and CDR2 YNNKEL (reference sequence). CDR3 in DNA: TGTGCCAGCAGCACCCCCGGGACAGGGGGCGAAAAACTGTTTTTT. As protein: CASSTPGTGGEKLFF.

For this clonotype: This sequence may be a read error, since a much larger clone differs from it by one base. The chain joins TRBV29-1 to TRBJ1-2; tentative D call: TRBD1 (6 bases). Germline V lookup: CDR1 SQVTM, CDR2 ANQGSEA. The CDR3 contains 15 residues. The CDR3 nucleotides read TGCAGCGTATCCCTGGGGAGGGGACATAACTATGACTACACCTTC. Translated, it gives CSVSLGRGHNYDYTF. Based on the CDR3 plus reference TRBV29-1 and TRBJ1-2, the full variable domain is SAVISQKPSRDICQRGTSLTIQCQVDSQVTMMFWYRQQPGQSLTLIATANQGSEATYESGFVIDKFPISRPNLTFSTLTVSNMSPEDSSIYLCSVSLGRGHNYDYTFGSGTRLTVV.

About this clonotype itself: A much more abundant neighbour one base away suggests this may be a read error. This chain uses TRBV29-1 with TRBJ2-1, with 9 nucleotides matching TRBD1. This CDR3 contains 14 residues. V trimming: 6 bases; J trimming: 3 bases; junction bases outside the gene matches: 6. Per germline, CDR1 SQVTM and CDR2 ANQGSEA. The CDR3 sequence: CSVVVTGGYNEQFF. The DNA of the CDR3 is TGCAGCGTCGTCGTGACAGGGGGCTACAATGAGCAGTTCTTC.

This sequence joins TRBV20-1 and TRBJ2-1; 7 bases map to TRBD1. With 6 bases clipped from V and 0 bases from J, the junction kept 8 bases outside the gene matches. This CDR3 is 15 amino acids long. Germline-derived CDR1 and CDR2 are DFQATT and SNEGSKA (reference sequence). As DNA, the CDR3 is TGCAGTGCCCGCCCGGACAGGAGCTCCTACAATGAGCAGTTCTTC. The encoded protein is CSARPDRSSYNEQFF.

V gene TRBV10-3 combines with J gene TRBJ1-5, with 7 bases that match TRBD1. CDR1 and CDR2 from the germline V gene are ENHRY and SYGVKD. The V and J ends lost 3 bases and 6 bases, in that order; junction bases with no gene match: 14. This CDR3 region has 17 residues. The CDR3 bases are TGTGCCATCAGTGAAGGGAGGGGGCGCTACGTCGGTCAGCCCCAGCATTTT. Translated: CAISEGRGRYVGQPQHF.

The chain is built from TRBV18 and TRBJ2-5, with D perhaps assigned TRBD1 or TRBD2 (5 bases each). V shed 2 bases and J shed 2 bases, with 12 bases lying between them. The germline gives CDR1 KGHSH, CDR2 LQKENI. The CDR3 covers 15 residues. DNA of the CDR3: TGTGCCAGCTCACCAGACGCCAGGGAGCAAGAGACCCAGTACTTC. Its protein product is CASSPDAREQETQYF.

This clonotype was counted only a few times. The chain recombines TRBV4-3 with TRBJ2-1; 9 bases are a match to TRBD2. The CDR3 contains 16 residues. Germline loops: CDR1 LGHNA, CDR2 YSLEER. With 0 bases clipped from V and 6 bases from J, the junction kept 6 bases outside the gene matches. CDR3 in DNA: TGCGCCAGCAGCCAAGACCCCCTAGCGGGGTCCAATGAGCAGTTCTTC. This gives the protein CASSQDPLAGSNEQFF.

This clonotype was picked up many times. The V gene is TRBV20-1, the J gene TRBJ2-7; D unclear. The CDR3 has 13 amino acids. Looked up from germline, CDR1 is DFQATT and CDR2 is SNEGSKA (reference sequence). Trimming left V 0 bases short and J 7 bases short, with 13 bases between. The chain's CDR3 is CSARDRHSWEQYF. The CDR3 nucleotides read TGCAGTGCTAGAGACAGGCACTCCTGGGAGCAGTACTTC.

As to this clonotype: This may be a read error, as it is one base from a much larger clone. DNA for the CDR3: TGCGCCAGCAGCCTGTACACTTACAATGAGCAGTACTTC. As protein: CASSLYTYNEQYF. The rearrangement joins TRBV5-1 to TRBJ2-1; D call uncertain. The J call may be mistaken, given a closer DNA end match to TRBJ2-7. Germline CDR1 and CDR2: SGHRS and YFSETQ. The CDR3 length is 13 residues.

DNA of the CDR3: TGTGCCTGGAGTGTACAAGATCGCTCCTACAATGAGCAGTTCTTC. Its translation: CAWSVQDRSYNEQFF. J is TRBJ2-1 and V is TRBV30, with D unresolved. CDR1 is GTSNPN and CDR2 is SVGIG in the germline V gene (reference sequence). The CDR3 has 15 residues. Trimming shortened V by 0 bases and J by 0 bases, and 9 bases separated the two germline ends.

This clonotype was recorded at least ten times. V usage is TRBV20-1 and J usage is TRBJ2-7, with D maybe TRBD1 (5 bases). Germline V CDR1 and CDR2: DFQATT, SNEGSKA (reference sequence). V shed 1 base and J shed 4 bases, with 17 bases lying between them. The CDR3 extends over 15 amino acids. CDR3 sequence: CSARVPGRASYEQYF. The CDR3 coding sequence is TGCAGTGCTAGAGTCCCCGGCAGGGCCAGTTACGAGCAGTACTTC.